Each of the 30 T cell receptor beta chains below was sequenced from the same sample in a study of monozygotic twins with inflammatory bowel disease. TCRdb re-called the 5' RACE reads and catalogs CDR3 proteins one per entry, DNA excluded. Listed are about 160,000 distinct CDR3 sequences; approximately 2.5% falls within the top ten. The sample taken for sequencing was blood. All receptors derive from a human donor with ulcerative colitis or Crohn's disease, or a healthy co-twin of an affected twin (not recorded which).

The genes are TRBV20-1 and TRBJ1-5. Germline V gene lookup returns CDR1 DFQATT and CDR2 SNEGSKA (reference sequence). This CDR3 region has 15 residues. CDR3 region: CSAKNLGRANQPQHF.

The CDR3 loop reads CAGTSGPFNTEAFF. This chain uses TRBV5-5 with TRBJ1-1; TCRdb's assignment of TRBD1 cannot be checked, as there is no DNA. Germline V gives CDR1 SGHKS, CDR2 YYEKEE (reference sequence). CDR3 length: 14 amino acids.

V gene TRBV20-1 combines with J gene TRBJ2-1. The germline CDR1 and CDR2 sequences are DFQATT and SNEGSKA (reference sequence). The CDR3 is 14 amino acids. This CDR3 reads CSATALGPTNEQFF.

The chain combines TRBV4-1 with TRBJ2-2; absent DNA, TCRdb's TRBD2 call cannot be checked. Germline-derived CDR1 and CDR2 are MGHRA and YSYEKL. The CDR3 extends over 16 amino acids. The CDR3 loop reads CASSRTSGRAAGELFF.

The chain links TRBV9 to TRBJ2-7; TCRdb calls TRBD1, which cannot be checked without DNA. Per germline, CDR1 SGDLS and CDR2 YYNGEE. This CDR3 contains 15 residues. The CDR3 region is CASSGSGTATYEQYF.

The V and J genes are TRBV5-1 and TRBJ2-7; TCRdb calls TRBD2, which cannot be checked without DNA. The V gene's germline CDR1 is SGHRS and CDR2 YFSETQ. The CDR3 has 16 residues. CDR3 amino acids: CASSWDGGRTTYEQYF. The complete variable domain, with remaining parts taken from reference TRBV5-1 and TRBJ2-7, reads KAGVTQTPRYLIKTRGQQVTLSCSPISGHRSVSWYQQTPGQGLQFLFEYFSETQRNKGNFPGRFSGRQFSNSRSEMNVSTLELGDSALYLCASSWDGGRTTYEQYFGPGTRLTVT.

This chain uses TRBV7-9 with TRBJ2-1. The CDR3 spans 13 residues. The germline gives CDR1 SEHNR, CDR2 FQNEAQ (reference sequence). The CDR3 reads CASSLPPPDEQFF.

This chain connects TRBV30 to TRBJ2-5; without DNA, the TCRdb call of TRBD1 cannot be checked. The CDR3 runs to 14 residues. Germline CDR1 and CDR2: GTSNPN and SVGIG (reference sequence). This chain's CDR3 is CAWNGGQGQETQYF.

The V and J genes are TRBV20-1 and TRBJ2-2; the D gene TCRdb calls, TRBD1, cannot be checked with no DNA. Germline V gives CDR1 DFQATT, CDR2 SNEGSKA (reference sequence). This CDR3 is 13 amino acids long. The CDR3 region is CSARGPITGELFF.

This chain joins TRBV18 and TRBJ2-3; there is no DNA to check the TCRdb D call of TRBD2. CDR1 and CDR2 from the germline V gene are KGHSH and LQKENI. CDR3 length: 13 residues. CDR3: CASSPLSGDTQYF.

The rearrangement joins TRBV11-2 to TRBJ2-4; the TRBD1 assignment by TCRdb is unverifiable without DNA. Germline V CDR1 and CDR2: SGHAT, FQNNGV. CDR3 size: 16 residues. The CDR3 loop is CASSTTGGSGKNIQYF.

The chain uses TRBV28 and TRBJ2-3; checking the TCRdb D call of TRBD1 is not possible without DNA. CDR3 length: 16 amino acids. Per the germline V gene, CDR1 is MDHEN and CDR2 is SYDVKM. This CDR3 is CASSFSGLRVTDTQYF. The variable domain in full, completed from reference TRBV28 and TRBJ2-3, reads DVKVTQSSRYLVKRTGEKVFLECVQDMDHENMFWYRQDPGLGLRLIYFSYDVKMKEKGDIPEGYSVSREKKERFSLILESASTNQTSMYLCASSFSGLRVTDTQYFGPGTRLTVL.

The chain carries TRBV11-2 and TRBJ2-1; the D gene TCRdb calls, TRBD2, cannot be checked with no DNA. From germline, CDR1 is SGHAT and CDR2 FQNNGV. This CDR3 is built from 15 residues. CDR3 residues: CASSPRTSGNNEQFF.

This sequence joins TRBV6-4 and TRBJ1-6. This CDR3 is 16 amino acids long. Germline CDR1 MRHNA, CDR2 SNTAGT. CDR3 amino acids: CASSRFGDNGNSPLHF.

The rearrangement links TRBV20-1 to TRBJ2-1; TCRdb's D gene call, TRBD2, goes unchecked for lack of DNA. Germline V lookup: CDR1 DFQATT, CDR2 SNEGSKA (reference sequence). CDR3 size: 14 residues. The CDR3 sequence is CSALAGGPSYEQFF.

The chain joins TRBV24-1 to TRBJ1-1. The length of the CDR3 is 17 residues. Germline CDR1 and CDR2: KGHDR and SFDVKD. CDR3 residues: CATSDSAVTGRDTEAFF.

The V call is TRBV2, the J call TRBJ2-7; TCRdb proposes TRBD1, but this gene call is untestable without DNA. The CDR3 has 15 amino acids. Germline-derived CDR1 and CDR2 are SNHLY and FYNNEI. The CDR3 sequence is CASSGGGRNSYEQYF.

The chain combines TRBV27 with TRBJ2-5; TCRdb picks TRBD2, but there is no DNA to check that call. The CDR3 has 16 residues. Germline CDR1 and CDR2: MNHEY and SMNVEV (reference sequence). CDR3 residues: CASSSQTSGRLETQYF.

This CDR3 is CASSLLAGDTDTQYF. This chain links TRBV7-2 with TRBJ2-3; TCRdb returns TRBD2, unconfirmable since there is no DNA. Germline V gene data show CDR1 as SGHTA and CDR2 as FQGNSA. The CDR3 consists of 15 residues.

V and J are TRBV20-1 and TRBJ2-6; TCRdb returns TRBD2, unconfirmable since there is no DNA. There are 17 residues in the CDR3. The V gene's germline CDR1 is DFQATT and CDR2 SNEGSKA (reference sequence). This chain's CDR3 is CSARRVAGFSGANVLTF.

The rearrangement uses TRBV28 and TRBJ2-2. The CDR3 extends over 15 amino acids. From germline, CDR1 is MDHEN and CDR2 SYDVKM. The CDR3 protein is CASCCVSTDTGELFF.

The chain carries TRBV7-2 and TRBJ1-2. CDR1 SGHTA and CDR2 FQGNSA come from the germline V gene. The CDR3 length is 14 residues. The CDR3 is CASSLGREIDGYTF.

The chain uses TRBV7-2 and TRBJ1-2. Germline values: CDR1 SGHTA, CDR2 FQGNSA. This CDR3 is built from 13 residues. CDR3 loop: CASSFSSFYGYTF.

The chain couples TRBV9 to TRBJ1-5. The CDR3 sequence is 14 residues long. Germline lookup yields CDR1 SGDLS and CDR2 YYNGEE. CDR3 sequence: CASSAGGSNQPQHF.

This chain uses TRBV7-2 with TRBJ2-2; TCRdb calls TRBD2, which cannot be checked without DNA. CDR3 size: 15 residues. CDR1 and CDR2 from the germline V gene are SGHTA and FQGNSA. The CDR3 is CASGLTSGSLGELFF.

The chain uses TRBV28 and TRBJ1-1; TCRdb indicates TRBD1, and absent DNA this call remains unverified. The CDR3 is 14 amino acids. Germline assignment: CDR1 MDHEN and CDR2 SYDVKM. This chain's CDR3 is CASSLTGGYTEAFF.

The chain recombines TRBV5-1 with TRBJ1-2. Looked up from germline, CDR1 is SGHRS and CDR2 is YFSETQ. The CDR3 sequence is 14 residues long. CDR3 in amino acids: CASSSQTRDYGYTF.

The genes are TRBV27 and TRBJ1-5; the D gene TCRdb calls, TRBD1, cannot be checked with no DNA. CDR3 size: 12 residues. Germline CDR1 MNHEY, CDR2 SMNVEV (reference sequence). Here the CDR3 reads CASSQDRVRQHF.

V is TRBV7-3 and J is TRBJ1-6; the TCRdb call, TRBD1, lacks DNA for checking. CDR3 length: 15 residues. Germline V lookup: CDR1 SGHTA, CDR2 FQGTGA. The CDR3 is CASSSTGGRDSPLHF.

The chain recombines TRBV9 with TRBJ2-1; the D call of TRBD2 rests on TCRdb alone, since no DNA is present to check it. The CDR3 runs to 18 residues. The germline V gene encodes CDR1 SGDLS and CDR2 YYNGEE. The CDR3 region is CASSVGPRSGRNDNEQFF.